This T cell receptor (beta chain) was sequenced for a study of blood T cell repertoires in COVID-19. Ages ranged from about 18 to 89 years, with residence in approximately 23 US areas. Authors' processing steps: Scientists estimated how many nucleated cells there were by amplifying reference gene primers. Some clones are missing from TCRdb's copy, which holds only in-frame ones; the method was immunoSEQ multiplex PCR. The V and J calls and the clone size are those of that table, but D and trimming were determined from the DNA. The repertoire includes approximately 470,000 clones, roughly 87% of them detected once, and about 0.75% sits in the top ten. Material for sequencing was PBMCs or T cells enriched from blood (not recorded which). The clonotype was recovered from a woman between 18 and 30 years old who had recovered from COVID-19.

This CDR3 reads CASSSGTGTETQYF. CDR3 sequence (DNA): TGTGCCAGCAGTTCTGGGACAGGGACAGAGACCCAGTACTTC. The chain joins TRBV6-5 to TRBJ2-5; 9 bases are a match to TRBD1. The junction had 4 bases not matched to a gene; V was cut back by 4 bases and J by 4 bases. Germline CDR1 MNHEY, CDR2 SVGAGI. The CDR3 is 14 amino acids.